Shown below are 14 T cell receptor beta chains from a single sample sequenced in a study of T cell repertoires in cytomegalovirus infection. One entry per CDR3 protein, called by TCRdb with MiXCR from the reads. Here the sample spans 150,000 to 200,000 distinct CDR3 sequences, roughly 30% being singletons. Sequencing was carried out using PBMCs. These receptors were taken from a human donor in good health (CMV status not recorded). Some clones in this sample may be carry-over from other donors' samples.

This chain links TRBV29-1 with TRBJ1-1; D unclear. The germline gives CDR1 SQVTM, CDR2 ANQGSEA. The CDR3 extends over 12 amino acids. The CDR3 protein is CSYQLAGTEAFF. In nucleotides, the CDR3 is TGCTCCTATCAATTGGCAGGCACTGAAGCTTTCTTT.

This clonotype showed up just a few times. The CDR3 DNA is TGTGCCAGCAGCCCGACAGGAGTGGCTTTCTTT. Translated, it gives CASSPTGVAFF. The rearrangement uses TRBV14 and TRBJ1-1; the D gene is possibly TRBD1 (6 bases). The V and J ends lost 4 bases and 11 bases respectively, with 11 bases between them. CDR1 SGHDN and CDR2 FVKESK come from the germline V gene. The CDR3 has 11 amino acids.

This chain joins TRBV19 and TRBJ1-5; D gene uncertain. Germline lookup yields CDR1 LNHDA and CDR2 SQIVND (reference sequence). V was cut by 3 bases and J by 5 bases, with 29 bases left in between. This CDR3 has 20 amino acids. The chain's CDR3 is CASSISPTLALQWTDQPQHF. CDR3 coding DNA: TGTGCCAGTAGTATCTCACCCACTCTAGCCCTGCAATGGACCGATCAGCCCCAGCATTTT.

The rearrangement links TRBV2 to TRBJ1-2; D possibly corresponds to TRBD1 (6 bases). CDR3 length: 13 residues. Deletions cut 6 bases from V and 4 bases from J, with 12 bases between. Looked up from germline, CDR1 is SNHLY and CDR2 is FYNNEI. The CDR3 protein is CASRNGTSYGYTF. The CDR3 DNA sequence: TGTGCCAGCAGGAACGGGACAAGCTATGGCTACACCTTC.

This chain connects TRBV5-6 to TRBJ1-2; 10 bases line up with TRBD1. CDR1 SGHDT and CDR2 YYEEEE come from the germline V gene. The CDR3 is 20 amino acids. V trimming: 5 bases; J trimming: 0 bases; junction bases outside the gene matches: 19. The DNA for the CDR3 is TGTGCCAGCAGAATGGGACAGGGGCCGACCTCAACCCGACCTAACTATGGCTACACCTTC. The encoded protein is CASRMGQGPTSTRPNYGYTF.

This clonotype was recorded once. The genes are TRBV6-5 and TRBJ2-3; a possible D gene is TRBD2 (6 bases). Germline CDR1 is MNHEY and CDR2 is SVGAGI. Trimming removed 4 bases from V and 4 bases from J, with 18 bases in between. The CDR3 contains 16 residues. CDR3 sequence: CASSSYRAGGADTQYF. The DNA of the CDR3 is TGTGCCAGCAGTTCCTATAGGGCAGGCGGGGCAGATACGCAGTATTTT.

Ten or more counts support this clonotype. This chain joins TRBV7-2 and TRBJ1-2; D gene ambiguous. Germline-derived CDR1 and CDR2 are SGHTA and FQGNSA. V shed 3 bases and J shed 4 bases, with 9 bases lying between them. This CDR3 is built from 13 residues. CDR3 nucleotide sequence: TGTGCCAGCAGCTTTGACATCTCCTATGGCTACACCTTC. Its protein is CASSFDISYGYTF.

A note on this clonotype: This may be a read error: a much more frequent sequence differs by one nucleotide. V is TRBV19 and J is TRBJ2-1; 10 bases line up with TRBD2. With V trimmed by 6 bases and J by 8 bases, 4 bases remained unmatched. Per the germline V gene, CDR1 is LNHDA and CDR2 is SQIVND (reference sequence). The CDR3 covers 13 residues. This CDR3 is CASSVAGGDEQFF. CDR3 nucleotide sequence: TGTGCCAGTAGCGTAGCGGGGGGCGATGAGCAGTTCTTC.

This chain links TRBV20-1 with TRBJ1-1; D unclear. This CDR3 has 14 residues. The V end lost 6 bases, the J end lost 2 bases, and 16 bases lay between the germline ends. CDR1 and CDR2 (germline): DFQATT, SNEGSKA (reference sequence). The CDR3 loop is CSALGPGSNTEAFF. CDR3 bases: TGCAGTGCCCTGGGCCCCGGGAGTAACACTGAAGCTTTCTTT.

The chain joins TRBV28 to TRBJ1-5; D is undetermined. The germline V and J ends were trimmed by 3 bases and 1 base, with 10 bases remaining between them. Germline V gene lookup returns CDR1 MDHEN and CDR2 SYDVKM. The length of the CDR3 is 15 residues. DNA of the CDR3: TGTGCCAGCAGTTTGGTAGAGGGAAGCAATCAGCCCCAGCATTTT. Translation gives CASSLVEGSNQPQHF.

The chain combines TRBV19 with TRBJ2-2; D uncertain. This CDR3 spans 14 amino acids. The V gene lost 8 bases and the J gene lost 2 bases, with 12 bases spanning the gap. Per the germline V gene, CDR1 is LNHDA and CDR2 is SQIVND (reference sequence). The CDR3 DNA reads as TGTGCCAGTGCTCGACAAGCCAACACCGGGGAGCTGTTTTTT. Its protein product is CASARQANTGELFF.

This clonotype was seen at least ten times. The chain uses TRBV7-2 and TRBJ2-1, with D hard to call. Trimming took off 3 bases at V and 4 bases at J, with 16 bases between the two ends. The CDR3 covers 16 residues. Germline-derived CDR1 and CDR2 are SGHTA and FQGNSA. This chain's CDR3 is CASSLGLARRYNEQFF. CDR3 nucleotide sequence: TGTGCCAGCAGCTTGGGTTTGGCTAGAAGATACAATGAGCAGTTCTTC.

This clonotype was detected only a few times. The J gene is TRBJ1-1, the V gene TRBV7-3; D unresolved. CDR1 and CDR2 (germline): SGHTA, FQGTGA. V lost 5 bases and J 8 bases, leaving 15 bases between the germline ends. The CDR3 totals 13 residues. The CDR3 DNA reads TGTGCCAGCAGCCCCTCGGGTAGAAGGGAAGCTTTCTTT. This sequence encodes CASSPSGRREAFF.

The CDR3 bases are TGTGCCAGCAGTTCCTATTCCGGGACAGGGGGCTATGGCTACACCTTC. Residues: CASSSYSGTGGYGYTF. V is TRBV2 and J is TRBJ1-2, with 11 bases that match TRBD1. The CDR3 covers 16 residues. Losses at the gene ends were 5 bases for V and 4 bases for J; bases not matched to a gene: 9. CDR1 and CDR2 (germline): SNHLY, FYNNEI.